These 10 T cell receptor beta chains came from one sample sequenced in a study of T cells in Graves' hyperthyroidism and ophthalmopathy. The source material, RNA transcripts, was used to amplify TCR beta CDR3 regions. The HTBI primer set served for first-round RT-PCR of the TCR CDR3. TCRdb re-called the multiplex PCR reads with MiXCR, one entry per CDR3 protein. The sample includes 500,000 to 750,000 distinct CDR3 sequences, 14% seen only once; the top ten take roughly 7%. Sequencing was carried out using blood. Source of these receptors: a woman under 30 with Graves' ophthalmopathy.

Ten or more counts support this clonotype. The rearrangement joins TRBV12-3 or TRBV12-4 to TRBJ1-4; a weak D match, TRBD1 (6 bases). This CDR3 spans 18 amino acids. The V end lost 0 bases, the J end lost 8 bases, and 22 bases lay between the germline ends. The CDR3 loop is CASSLAKVWGARREKLFF. CDR3 nucleotide sequence: TGTGCCAGCAGTTTAGCGAAGGTCTGGGGGGCGCGACGGGAAAAACTGTTTTTT.

This clonotype has at least ten counts. This chain links TRBV10-3 with TRBJ2-5; D is perhaps TRBD2 (6 bases). The CDR3 has 16 amino acids. Germline CDR1 and CDR2: ENHRY and SYGVKD. The V end lost 3 bases, the J end lost 1 base, and 15 bases lay between the germline ends. CDR3 bases: TGTGCCATCAGTGATGATCTGGCGGGGCTCCAAGAGACCCAGTACTTC. Translation: CAISDDLAGLQETQYF.

This clonotype was seen only a few times. J is TRBJ2-1 and V is TRBV14, with D possibly TRBD1 on 6 matching bases. Looked up from germline, CDR1 is SGHDN and CDR2 is FVKESK. The CDR3 length is 17 residues. V was shortened by 6 bases and J by 4 bases, with 22 bases between the two germline ends. The CDR3 here is CASSPPKQGLMYNEQFF. The CDR3, as DNA: TGTGCCAGCAGTCCGCCCAAACAGGGTTTGATGTACAATGAGCAGTTCTTC.

This clonotype was seen ten or more times. The V gene is TRBV2, the J gene TRBJ2-7, with TRBD1 identical over 10 bases. The CDR3 is 14 residues long. Per the germline V gene, CDR1 is SNHLY and CDR2 is FYNNEI. J lost 2 bases, V lost 8 bases, and 6 bases had no gene match. DNA for the CDR3: TGTGCCAGCCTTGGGGACAGGGGTCCCTACGAGCAGTACTTC. This codes for CASLGDRGPYEQYF.

Turning to this clonotype: With a much larger clone just one base away, this may be a read error. The J gene is TRBJ2-1, the V gene TRBV29-1, with 7 bases matching TRBD2. The V gene's germline CDR1 is SQVTM and CDR2 ANQGSEA. CDR3 size: 14 residues. V shed 4 bases and J 5 bases; nucleotides not matched to a gene: 8. CDR3 amino acids: CSVVTSEYHNEQFF. CDR3 in DNA: TGCAGCGTTGTCACTAGCGAGTATCACAATGAGCAGTTCTTC.

V gene TRBV20-1 combines with J gene TRBJ2-7; D possibly uses TRBD1 or TRBD2 (6 bases each). Near its end, the DNA agrees better with TRBJ2-1, so the J call may be wrong. Germline CDR1 is DFQATT and CDR2 is SNEGSKA (reference sequence). The CDR3 runs to 12 residues. CDR3 coding DNA: TGCAGTGCTCGTAGCGGACAGCATGAGCAGTTCTTC. Its translation: CSARSGQHEQFF.

This chain uses TRBV7-6 with TRBJ1-6; 7 bases are shared with TRBD1. Germline assignment: CDR1 SGHVS and CDR2 FNYEAQ. J gave up 7 bases and V 1 base, and 4 bases lay outside the gene matches. The CDR3 length is 15 residues. CDR3 amino acids: CASSLGDRVNSPLHF. The CDR3 bases are TGTGCCAGCAGCTTAGGGGACAGAGTAAATTCACCCCTCCACTTT.

This clonotype has at least ten counts. This chain joins TRBV7-6 and TRBJ2-7; a possible D gene is TRBD2 (5 bases). The CDR3 consists of 13 residues. V dropped 1 base and J dropped 5 bases, with 9 bases sitting between them. Germline CDR1 SGHVS, CDR2 FNYEAQ. CDR3 protein: CASSLGRFDEQYF. CDR3 nucleotides: TGTGCCAGCAGCTTAGGGAGGTTCGACGAGCAGTACTTC.

This clonotype came up many times. This chain links TRBV29-1 with TRBJ1-1; D may be TRBD1 (5 bases). CDR3 length: 15 residues. The V end was cut by 3 bases, the J end by 1 base, with 15 bases between. CDR1 is SQVTM and CDR2 is ANQGSEA in the germline V gene. CDR3 amino acids: CSVDDWPTGNTEAFF. The CDR3 nucleotides read TGCAGCGTTGACGATTGGCCAACAGGGAACACTGAAGCTTTCTTT.

For the CDR3, the DNA is TGTGCCAGCAGCCCAGGACTAGCGGGCACCACAGCTAGCACAGATACGCAGTATTTT. Translating it yields CASSPGLAGTTASTDTQYF. V is TRBV11-3 and J is TRBJ2-3; 11 bases are a match to TRBD2. This CDR3 region has 19 residues. After removal of 5 bases from V and 0 bases from J, the junction contained 13 bases not matched to a gene. Germline CDR1 SGHNT, CDR2 YENEEA.